The 9 T cell receptor beta chains presented below share a single source sample, sequenced in a study of blood T cell repertoires in COVID-19. The table came from immunoSEQ multiplex PCR; TCRdb's copy has only in-frame clones and leaves some out. Found here are a few hundred thousand clones, roughly nine tenths of them singletons; the top ten hold about 5.9%. What was sequenced was peripheral blood. The receptors stem from a man between 60 and 75 years old with acute or convalescent COVID-19.

V usage is TRBV6-1 and J usage is TRBJ1-1; 7 bases are a match to TRBD1. Germline CDR1 is MNHNS and CDR2 is SASEGT. The length of the CDR3 is 15 residues. Germline trimming cut 3 bases from V and 0 bases from J; bases unmatched to any gene: 4. CDR3 nucleotides: TGTGCCAGCAGTGATCCGGGACAGTTGAACACTGAAGCTTTCTTT. Residues: CASSDPGQLNTEAFF.

The J gene is TRBJ2-2, the V gene TRBV28; 10 bases align to TRBD2. Per germline, CDR1 MDHEN and CDR2 SYDVKM. The V and J ends lost 2 bases and 3 bases, in that order; junction bases with no gene match: 6. This CDR3 contains 17 residues. CDR3 region: CASSLVLAGADTGELFF. CDR3 DNA sequence: TGTGCCAGCAGTTTAGTTCTAGCGGGAGCTGACACCGGGGAGCTGTTTTTT.

This clone turned up a few times. DNA for the CDR3: TGTGCCAGCAGCGTAGAGGGGGAGTATGCTGAAGCTTTCTTT. Amino acid sequence: CASSVEGEYAEAFF. V is TRBV9 and J is TRBJ1-1, with a possible D match to TRBD1 (6 bases). CDR3 size: 14 residues. Trimming left V 0 bases short and J 6 bases short, with 12 bases between. Germline V gives CDR1 SGDLS, CDR2 YYNGEE.

V usage is TRBV6-6 and J usage is TRBJ2-7, with 7 bases matching TRBD2. The germline V gene has CDR1 MNHNY and CDR2 SVGAGI (reference sequence). The V and J ends lost 6 bases and 0 bases, in that order; junction bases with no gene match: 8. The CDR3 is 15 amino acids. CDR3 DNA sequence: TGTGCCAGCAGCAAAACTAGCGTGAGCTCCTACGAGCAGTACTTC. It specifies CASSKTSVSSYEQYF.

The chain joins TRBV7-9 to TRBJ1-6, with D hard to call. Trimming took 5 bases from V and 0 from J, leaving 20 bases between them. CDR1 is SEHNR, CDR2 FQNEAQ, per germline (reference sequence). This CDR3 has 19 residues. The CDR3 DNA reads TGTGCCAGCAGCGAAATCGGAGGGAGGCCCAGCTCCTATAATTCACCCCTCCACTTT. Protein sequence: CASSEIGGRPSSYNSPLHF. Combining the CDR3 with reference TRBV7-9 and TRBJ1-6 gives the whole variable domain DTGVSQNPRHKITKRGQNVTFRCDPISEHNRLYWYRQTLGQGPEFLTYFQNEAQLEKSRLLSDRFSAERPKGSFSTLEIQRTEQGDSAMYLCASSEIGGRPSSYNSPLHFGNGTRLTVT.

V and J are TRBV19 and TRBJ2-7, with D possibly being TRBD2 (7 bases). From germline, CDR1 is LNHDA and CDR2 SQIVND (reference sequence). The V gene lost 6 bases and the J gene lost 0 bases, with 18 bases spanning the gap. The CDR3 contains 16 residues. Here the CDR3 DNA reads TGTGCCAGTAGCCCCGAGGGGGGGACTAACTCCTACGAGCAGTACTTC. Translated, it gives CASSPEGGTNSYEQYF.

This sequence joins TRBV6-5 and TRBJ2-7; 9 nucleotides match TRBD1. J was trimmed by 1 base and V by 6 bases; bases with no gene match: 4. The CDR3 sequence is 14 residues long. Germline-derived CDR1 and CDR2 are MNHEY and SVGAGI. For the CDR3, the DNA is TGTGCCAGCAGCGACAGGGGGTTGTCCTACGAGCAGTACTTC. This gives the protein CASSDRGLSYEQYF.

This clone has just a few counts. The chain employs TRBV27 and TRBJ2-5; maybe TRBD2 (6 bases). This CDR3 is built from 14 residues. V was clipped by 6 bases and J by 5 bases, with 16 bases between them. CDR1 and CDR2 (germline): MNHEY, SMNVEV (reference sequence). The CDR3 nucleotides are TGTGCCAGCAGGCCGGCGGGGCCGTGGGAGACCCAGTACTTC. Translation gives CASRPAGPWETQYF.

This sequence joins TRBV5-4 and TRBJ2-7, with 10 bases lining up with TRBD1. CDR1 is SGHNT and CDR2 is YYREEE in the germline V gene (reference sequence). This CDR3 has 15 amino acids. J lost 3 bases, V lost 4 bases, and 7 bases had no gene match. CDR3 DNA sequence: TGTGCCAGCAGCGAAGGACAGGGGGGAGGCTACGAGCAGTACTTC. Encoded protein: CASSEGQGGGYEQYF.